A selection of T cell receptor beta chains follows, all from one sample in a study of shared clonotypes between healthy human individuals. Using immunoSEQ multiplex PCR, the repertoire was profiled, and TCRdb retains in-frame clones only, with some absent. The sample contains 800,000 to 1,200,000 clones, 70% to 80% of which appear only once. Source material: memory CD4+ T cells from PBMCs. The receptors come from a man between 18 and 35 years old in good health. Some clones in this sample may be carry-over from other donors' samples. The CDR3 runs from the conserved cysteine through the conserved F or W. D genes are given only for firm matches. A clone size is listed for some rows: how often the clone was seen (once, few, many), or a class if it is expanded.

j_call clone_size v_call d_call cdr3_aa cdr3_nt
TRBJ1-5 . TRBV7-3 . CASSRGPNQPQHF TGTGCCAGCAGCCGCGGCCCTAATCAGCCCCAGCATTTT
TRBJ2-7 . TRBV5-4 TRBD1 CASSLEPGQGPSYEQYF TGTGCCAGCAGCTTGGAGCCGGGACAGGGGCCCTCCTACGAGCAGTACTTC
TRBJ1-1 few TRBV7-3 . CASSLGPDTEAFF TGTGCCAGCAGCTTAGGCCCAGACACTGAAGCTTTCTTT
TRBJ2-7 . TRBV6-1 . CASSDRGRYRGDEQYF TGTGCCAGCAGTGATCGGGGCCGCTACCGGGGCGACGAGCAGTACTTC
TRBJ2-7 . TRBV2 . CASSVRTRAHEQYF TGTGCCAGCAGTGTAAGGACCAGGGCCCACGAGCAGTACTTC
TRBJ2-3 once TRBV12-5 TRBD1 CASGLGTGVTDTQYF TGTGCTAGTGGCCTCGGGACAGGGGTTACAGATACGCAGTATTTT
TRBJ1-1 . TRBV30 . CAWSPQGVNTEAFF TGTGCCTGGAGTCCACAGGGAGTGAACACTGAAGCTTTCTTT
TRBJ1-2 . TRBV21-1 . CASSRHGSYGYTF TGTGCCAGCAGCCGCCACGGGTCTTATGGCTACACCTTC
TRBJ2-7 . TRBV30 . CAWKKTGRGSYEQYF TGTGCCTGGAAGAAGACGGGCAGGGGCTCCTACGAGCAGTACTTC
TRBJ2-2 . TRBV5-1 TRBD2 CASSLGLAGVTGELFF TGCGCCAGCAGCCTCGGACTAGCGGGAGTTACCGGGGAGCTGTTTTTT
TRBJ2-7 many TRBV27 TRBD1 CASSSTGTAQIPIYEQYF TGTGCCAGCAGTTCGACCGGGACAGCCCAAATCCCCATATACGAGCAGTACTTC
TRBJ2-1 few TRBV4-1 TRBD2 CASSQLAGTYNEQFF TGCGCCAGCAGCCAACTAGCGGGGACATACAATGAGCAGTTCTTC
TRBJ2-2 . TRBV11-2 . CASSFYLDTGELFF TGTGCCAGCAGCTTCTACCTCGACACCGGGGAGCTGTTTTTT
TRBJ2-3 . TRBV5-1 . CASSLRVSGDSSTDTQYF TGCGCCAGCAGCTTACGGGTTAGTGGTGATAGTAGCACAGATACGCAGTATTTT
TRBJ1-1 . TRBV20-1 . CSASYNTEAFF TGCAGTGCTAGTTACAACACTGAAGCTTTCTTT
TRBJ1-4 . TRBV6-1 . CASREEPGIGKLFF TGTGCCAGCAGAGAAGAGCCGGGGATCGGAAAACTGTTTTTT
TRBJ1-5 . TRBV19 TRBD1 CASSLDRGRNQPQHF TGTGCCAGTAGCCTGGACAGGGGTCGCAATCAGCCCCAGCATTTT
TRBJ1-2 once TRBV7-9 . CASSTDGQNYGYTF TGTGCCAGCAGCACCGATGGACAGAACTATGGCTACACCTTC